This TCR beta chain appears in the sequencing data of a study of shared clonotypes between healthy human individuals. About the research overall: Donors had three CD4 naive, three CD4 memory, two CD8 naive and one CD8 memory plate apiece.

Replicate PCRs run on sorted subsets employed approximately 0.2 ug DNA, approximately 30,000 T cell genomes. Repertoires were generated with immunoSEQ multiplex PCR, while TCRdb's copy carries only in-frame clones and drops some. Counted here are about 2.4 million clones, around nine tenths occurring once; the ten biggest clones make up around 0.14%. Negatively enriched CD4+ T cells were divided by CD45RA into naive and memory. The CDR3 is 15 residues long. Germline V CDR1 and CDR2: SEHNR, FQNEAQ (reference sequence). With 5 bases clipped from V and 2 bases from J, the junction kept 6 bases outside the gene matches.

The receptor was isolated from a man between 18 and 29 years old in good health. The material sequenced was naive CD4+ T cells sorted from blood. Subset specified: CD45RA+ positively selected. The chain employs TRBV7-9 and TRBJ1-3, with TRBD1 matching over 7 bases. The DNA for the CDR3 is TGTGCCAGCAGCCGCCAGGGGGGCCCTGGAAACACCATATATTTT. Protein: CASSRQGGPGNTIYF.